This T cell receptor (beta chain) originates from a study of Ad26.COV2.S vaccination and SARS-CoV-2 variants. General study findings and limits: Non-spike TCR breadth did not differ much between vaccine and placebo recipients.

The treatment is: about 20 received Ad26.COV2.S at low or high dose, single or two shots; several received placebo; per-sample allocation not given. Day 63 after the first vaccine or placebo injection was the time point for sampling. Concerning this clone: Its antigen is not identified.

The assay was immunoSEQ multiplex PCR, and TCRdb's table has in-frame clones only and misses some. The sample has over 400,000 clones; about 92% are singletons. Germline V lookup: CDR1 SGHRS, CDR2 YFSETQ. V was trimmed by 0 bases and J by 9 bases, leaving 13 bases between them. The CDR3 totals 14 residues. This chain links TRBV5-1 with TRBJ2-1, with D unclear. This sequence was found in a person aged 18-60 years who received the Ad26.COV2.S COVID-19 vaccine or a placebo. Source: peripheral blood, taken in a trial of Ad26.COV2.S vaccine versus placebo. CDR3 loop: CASSLAPSTPEQFF. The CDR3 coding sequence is TGCGCCAGCAGCTTGGCACCTTCGACGCCTGAGCAGTTCTTC.